The clone carrying this T cell receptor (beta chain) came up many times. The antigen is unknown. These data originate in a study of T-cell reconstitution after alpha-beta-depleted transplantation in children. Whole-study results and caveats: About two months after transplant, alpha-beta T cells reportedly came from several hundred expanded graft clones.

Germline lookup yields CDR1 LGHDT and CDR2 YNNKEL (reference sequence). Trimming took 4 bases from V and 3 from J; bases not matched to a gene: 3. The CDR3 covers 14 residues. Researchers prepared the TCRbeta library using unique molecular identifiers, the study reports. MiXCR was run by TCRdb on the PCR reads, yielding one entry per CDR3 protein. The data contain around 29,000 distinct CDR3 sequences, around 6.3% of them singletons. This clonotype was sampled from a male patient younger than 18 who had a stem cell transplant for acute myeloid leukemia, so the T cells may come from the graft donor. V usage is TRBV3-1 and J usage is TRBJ1-5; 7 positions match TRBD1. Material: PBMCs, mostly from graft donor cells, obtained 180 days after TCRalphabeta/CD19-depleted stem cell transplant. As DNA, the CDR3 is TGTGCCAGCAGCCTGACAGGGAACAATCAGCCCCAGCATTTT. It translates to CASSLTGNNQPQHF.